The present entry profiles one T cell receptor beta chain with its context. Data came from immunoSEQ multiplex PCR; TCRdb stores just in-frame clones and leaves some out. The data contain some 200,000 clones, approximately 93% of them seen just once; the ten biggest clones take up around 4.3%. Germline CDR1 is MDHEN and CDR2 is SYDVKM. V shed 6 bases, J shed 6 bases, and the junction held 4 bases outside the gene matches. The CDR3 length is 14 residues. This record comes from a study of T cell responses to AZD1222 COVID-19 vaccine. This receptor was obtained from an adult in good health. Source: peripheral blood, taken on day 0 of AZD1222 vaccination. The chain links TRBV28 to TRBJ1-5; 11 nucleotides match TRBD1. Written as DNA, the CDR3 is TGTGCCAGCAGGGGACAGGGGGGCGGTCAGCCCCAGCATTTT. Translating gives CASRGQGGGQPQHF.